The T cell receptor (beta chain) described here comes from a study of T cell responses to AZD1222 COVID-19 vaccine. Clones were read by immunoSEQ multiplex PCR, and TCRdb kept only the in-frame ones, dropping some. The data show roughly 95,000 clones, with around 90% seen just once and roughly 3.1% held by the top ten. The sequence came from an adult who received the AZD1222 COVID-19 vaccine. The specimen was peripheral blood, collected 28 days after the second AZD1222 dose.

This chain's CDR3 is CASREAATNEKLFF. CDR3 in DNA: TGTGCCAGTAGGGAAGCTGCAACTAATGAAAAACTGTTTTTT. This chain uses TRBV19 with TRBJ1-4; D remains unclear. This CDR3 is built from 14 residues. The germline gives CDR1 LNHDA, CDR2 SQIVND (reference sequence). Trimming removed 6 bases at V and 0 bases at J, with 8 bases between. Supplemented by reference TRBV19 and TRBJ1-4, the full variable domain reads DGGITQSPKYLFRKEGQNVTLSCEQNLNHDAMYWYRQDPGQGLRLIYYSQIVNDFQKGDIAEGYSVSREKKESFPLTVTSAQKNPTAFYLCASREAATNEKLFFGSGTQLSVL.